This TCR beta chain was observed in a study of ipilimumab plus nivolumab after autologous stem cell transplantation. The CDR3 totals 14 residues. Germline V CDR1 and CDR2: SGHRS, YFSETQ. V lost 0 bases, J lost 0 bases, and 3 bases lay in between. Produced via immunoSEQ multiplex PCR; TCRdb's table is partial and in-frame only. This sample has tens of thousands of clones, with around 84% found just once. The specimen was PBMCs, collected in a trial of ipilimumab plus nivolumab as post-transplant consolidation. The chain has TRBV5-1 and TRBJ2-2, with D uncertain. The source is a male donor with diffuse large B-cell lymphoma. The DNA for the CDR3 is TGCGCCAGCAGCTTGGTTCCGAACACCGGGGAGCTGTTTTTT. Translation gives CASSLVPNTGELFF.